Listed below are T cell receptor beta chains from one sample, sequenced in a study of blood T cell repertoires in COVID-19. Generated by immunoSEQ multiplex PCR, the TCRdb table keeps only in-frame clones and is missing some. The repertoire holds 250,000 to 350,000 clones, with approximately 87% as singletons. The specimen was peripheral blood. These receptors were obtained from a woman between 50 and 59 years old with active or convalescent COVID-19. Both conserved end residues are part of each CDR3. The order of the fields is J gene, D gene, V gene, clone size, CDR3 protein, CDR3 DNA. A D gene is named only where the DNA matches it firmly. Size values are once, few and many counts, or a class for expanded clones, and some rows have none.

J gene: TRBJ2-7
D gene: NA
V gene: TRBV7-9
clone size: NA
CDR3 protein: CASSLVRGLKTYEQYF
CDR3 DNA: TGTGCCAGCAGCTTAGTTCGAGGGTTGAAAACCTACGAGCAGTACTTC

J gene: TRBJ1-6
D gene: NA
V gene: TRBV7-3
clone size: NA
CDR3 protein: CASSNGRASTLHF
CDR3 DNA: TGTGCCAGCAGTAATGGGCGAGCCTCGACCCTCCACTTT

J gene: TRBJ1-2
D gene: TRBD1
V gene: TRBV28
clone size: NA
CDR3 protein: CASSASEDRGSYGYTF
CDR3 DNA: TGTGCCAGCAGTGCATCCGAGGACAGGGGAAGTTATGGCTACACCTTC

J gene: TRBJ2-1
D gene: TRBD1
V gene: TRBV4-1
clone size: NA
CDR3 protein: CASSRGRDRAGNEQFF
CDR3 DNA: TGCGCCAGCAGCCGAGGTAGGGACAGGGCTGGCAATGAGCAGTTCTTC

J gene: TRBJ2-2
D gene: TRBD1
V gene: TRBV9
clone size: NA
CDR3 protein: CASSQSTGDTGELFF
CDR3 DNA: TGTGCCAGCAGCCAAAGTACAGGGGACACCGGGGAGCTGTTTTTT

J gene: TRBJ2-6
D gene: NA
V gene: TRBV19
clone size: NA
CDR3 protein: CASTWRGAGANVLTF
CDR3 DNA: TGTGCCAGTACTTGGAGGGGAGCTGGGGCCAACGTCCTGACTTTC

J gene: TRBJ2-3
D gene: NA
V gene: TRBV2
clone size: NA
CDR3 protein: CASSELMAGRGTDTQYF
CDR3 DNA: TGTGCCAGCAGTGAGCTGATGGCCGGGAGAGGGACAGATACGCAGTATTTT

J gene: TRBJ2-1
D gene: TRBD2
V gene: TRBV27
clone size: NA
CDR3 protein: CASRKSGPKAGVEQFF
CDR3 DNA: TGTGCCAGCAGGAAATCCGGACCGAAAGCGGGAGTTGAGCAGTTCTTC

J gene: TRBJ2-7
D gene: TRBD1
V gene: TRBV5-1
clone size: NA
CDR3 protein: CASSTTGDATSYEQYF
CDR3 DNA: TGCGCCAGCAGCACGACAGGGGACGCCACCTCCTACGAGCAGTACTTC

J gene: TRBJ1-4
D gene: TRBD1
V gene: TRBV19
clone size: NA
CDR3 protein: CASKEGQINEKLFF
CDR3 DNA: TGTGCCAGTAAAGAGGGACAGATTAATGAAAAACTGTTTTTT

J gene: TRBJ1-6
D gene: NA
V gene: TRBV15
clone size: NA
CDR3 protein: CATSRGEGANSPLHF
CDR3 DNA: TGTGCCACCAGCAGAGGGGAAGGGGCCAATTCACCCCTCCACTTT

J gene: TRBJ1-1
D gene: NA
V gene: TRBV7-2
clone size: NA
CDR3 protein: CASSFTDHGNTEAFF
CDR3 DNA: TGTGCCAGCAGCTTTACAGATCACGGGAACACTGAAGCTTTCTTT

J gene: TRBJ1-5
D gene: NA
V gene: TRBV24-1
clone size: NA
CDR3 protein: CATSAQGSQPQHF
CDR3 DNA: TGTGCCACCAGTGCCCAGGGGAGTCAGCCCCAGCATTTT

J gene: TRBJ1-2
D gene: NA
V gene: TRBV30
clone size: NA
CDR3 protein: CAWSSGRGYTF
CDR3 DNA: TGTGCCTGGAGTTCAGGGCGAGGCTACACCTTC

J gene: TRBJ2-1
D gene: NA
V gene: TRBV15
clone size: NA
CDR3 protein: CATSRDGWGVEGGNEQFF
CDR3 DNA: TGTGCCACCAGCAGAGATGGGTGGGGGGTAGAAGGCGGCAATGAGCAGTTCTTC

J gene: TRBJ1-3
D gene: TRBD1
V gene: TRBV29-1
clone size: once
CDR3 protein: CSVIPGQGTTSSGNTIYF
CDR3 DNA: TGCAGCGTCATTCCGGGACAGGGGACCACCTCCTCTGGAAACACCATATATTTT

J gene: TRBJ2-3
D gene: TRBD2
V gene: TRBV4-3
clone size: NA
CDR3 protein: CASSQTLAGDAQRDTQYF
CDR3 DNA: TGCGCCAGCAGCCAAACACTAGCGGGGGACGCGCAAAGGGATACGCAGTATTTT

J gene: TRBJ1-2
D gene: NA
V gene: TRBV4-2
clone size: NA
CDR3 protein: CASSHPQTNLRGYTF
CDR3 DNA: TGTGCCAGCAGCCATCCGCAAACGAATCTCCGGGGCTACACCTTC

J gene: TRBJ2-1
D gene: NA
V gene: TRBV7-6
clone size: NA
CDR3 protein: CASSPRLDSEQFF
CDR3 DNA: TGTGCCAGCAGCCCCCGACTAGACAGTGAGCAGTTCTTC

J gene: TRBJ2-3
D gene: TRBD2
V gene: TRBV11-2
clone size: NA
CDR3 protein: CASSTLGGSRPDTQYF
CDR3 DNA: TGTGCCAGCAGCACCCTGGGCGGGAGCCGCCCAGATACGCAGTATTTT

J gene: TRBJ1-4
D gene: TRBD1
V gene: TRBV6-5
clone size: NA
CDR3 protein: CASTDRVGEKLFF
CDR3 DNA: TGTGCCAGCACCGACAGGGTTGGTGAAAAACTGTTTTTT

J gene: TRBJ1-1
D gene: NA
V gene: TRBV2
clone size: NA
CDR3 protein: CASRENRAEAFF
CDR3 DNA: TGTGCCAGCAGGGAAAACAGGGCTGAAGCTTTCTTT

J gene: TRBJ1-2
D gene: NA
V gene: TRBV30
clone size: NA
CDR3 protein: CAWSIGVLGYGYTF
CDR3 DNA: TGTGCCTGGAGTATCGGGGTACTGGGCTATGGCTACACCTTC

J gene: TRBJ2-5
D gene: TRBD1
V gene: TRBV7-3
clone size: NA
CDR3 protein: CASSLGDRDAETQYF
CDR3 DNA: TGTGCCAGCAGCTTAGGGGACAGGGATGCAGAGACCCAGTACTTC

J gene: TRBJ1-2
D gene: NA
V gene: TRBV7-2
clone size: NA
CDR3 protein: CASSPDNPRGYGYTF
CDR3 DNA: TGTGCCAGCAGCCCGGACAACCCTCGTGGCTATGGCTACACCTTC

J gene: TRBJ2-7
D gene: TRBD1
V gene: TRBV7-9
clone size: NA
CDR3 protein: CASSPGGSSYEQYF
CDR3 DNA: TGTGCCAGCAGCCCAGGGGGCTCATCCTACGAGCAGTACTTC

J gene: TRBJ1-4
D gene: TRBD1
V gene: TRBV6-6
clone size: NA
CDR3 protein: CASSAAGTGWEKLFF
CDR3 DNA: TGTGCCAGCAGCGCCGCCGGGACAGGGTGGGAAAAACTGTTTTTT

J gene: TRBJ2-7
D gene: NA
V gene: TRBV30
clone size: NA
CDR3 protein: CAWSVPGRAGRVEQYF
CDR3 DNA: TGTGCCTGGAGTGTACCAGGCAGGGCTGGTAGAGTCGAGCAGTACTTC

J gene: TRBJ1-2
D gene: TRBD1
V gene: TRBV3-1/TRBV3-2
clone size: NA
CDR3 protein: CATSARDRGFNYGYTF
CDR3 DNA: TGTGCCACCTCGGCCCGGGACAGGGGCTTTAACTATGGCTACACCTTC

J gene: TRBJ2-1
D gene: NA
V gene: TRBV5-4
clone size: NA
CDR3 protein: CASSLGGGEQFF
CDR3 DNA: TGTGCCAGCAGCTTGGGAGGCGGTGAGCAGTTCTTC

J gene: TRBJ1-2
D gene: TRBD1
V gene: TRBV19
clone size: NA
CDR3 protein: CASTDRVDYGYTF
CDR3 DNA: TGTGCCAGTACCGACAGGGTTGACTATGGCTACACCTTC

J gene: TRBJ2-7
D gene: TRBD2
V gene: TRBV6-2/TRBV6-3
clone size: NA
CDR3 protein: CASSYGLVLYEQYF
CDR3 DNA: TGTGCCAGCAGTTACGGACTAGTTCTCTACGAGCAGTACTTC

J gene: TRBJ1-1
D gene: TRBD1
V gene: TRBV11-2
clone size: once
CDR3 protein: CASRQGSEAFF
CDR3 DNA: TGTGCCAGTCGACAGGGGTCTGAAGCTTTCTTT

J gene: TRBJ2-1
D gene: TRBD2
V gene: TRBV9
clone size: once
CDR3 protein: CASSERLAGLYNEQFF
CDR3 DNA: TGTGCCAGCAGCGAGCGACTAGCGGGCCTCTACAATGAGCAGTTCTTC

J gene: TRBJ2-1
D gene: TRBD1
V gene: TRBV7-2
clone size: NA
CDR3 protein: CASSTRQGRNEQFF
CDR3 DNA: TGTGCCAGCAGCACCCGACAGGGACGGAATGAGCAGTTCTTC

J gene: TRBJ1-1
D gene: NA
V gene: TRBV12-3/TRBV12-4
clone size: few
CDR3 protein: CASTRGRSAFF
CDR3 DNA: TGTGCCAGCACCCGGGGGAGGTCGGCTTTCTTT

J gene: TRBJ1-1
D gene: NA
V gene: TRBV20-1
clone size: few
CDR3 protein: CSASRANTEAFF
CDR3 DNA: TGCAGTGCTAGTCGAGCTAACACTGAAGCTTTCTTT

J gene: TRBJ1-6
D gene: TRBD1
V gene: TRBV7-2
clone size: NA
CDR3 protein: CASSLGQGYRSPLHF
CDR3 DNA: TGTGCCAGCAGCTTAGGACAGGGTTATAGATCACCCCTCCACTTT

J gene: TRBJ1-2
D gene: NA
V gene: TRBV19
clone size: NA
CDR3 protein: CASSMEGPDGYTF
CDR3 DNA: TGTGCCAGTAGTATGGAGGGCCCTGACGGCTACACCTTC

J gene: TRBJ2-5
D gene: TRBD1
V gene: TRBV28
clone size: NA
CDR3 protein: CASRPYRGQETQYF
CDR3 DNA: TGTGCCAGCAGACCGTACAGGGGGCAAGAGACCCAGTACTTC

J gene: TRBJ2-1
D gene: NA
V gene: TRBV11-1
clone size: NA
CDR3 protein: CASSSRPGYNEQFF
CDR3 DNA: TGTGCCAGCAGCTCTAGACCGGGGTACAATGAGCAGTTCTTC

J gene: TRBJ1-1
D gene: TRBD1
V gene: TRBV27
clone size: few
CDR3 protein: CASSPRDRENTEAFF
CDR3 DNA: TGTGCCAGCAGTCCACGGGACAGGGAGAACACTGAAGCTTTCTTT

J gene: TRBJ1-5
D gene: TRBD1
V gene: TRBV19
clone size: NA
CDR3 protein: CASKDRAQLNQPQHF
CDR3 DNA: TGTGCCAGTAAGGACAGGGCCCAACTCAATCAGCCCCAGCATTTT

J gene: TRBJ2-7
D gene: NA
V gene: TRBV10-3
clone size: NA
CDR3 protein: CAISDPYRVTYF
CDR3 DNA: TGTGCCATCAGTGACCCCTACAGGGTTACGTACTTC

J gene: TRBJ2-6
D gene: TRBD2
V gene: TRBV6-2/TRBV6-3
clone size: once
CDR3 protein: CASSTLAGANSGANVLTF
CDR3 DNA: TGTGCCAGCAGTACCTTAGCGGGGGCCAACTCTGGGGCCAACGTCCTGACTTTC

J gene: TRBJ2-2
D gene: NA
V gene: TRBV5-5
clone size: NA
CDR3 protein: CASSLVWGRYLANTGELFF
CDR3 DNA: TGTGCCAGCAGCTTGGTGTGGGGCAGGTATCTAGCGAACACCGGGGAGCTGTTTTTT

J gene: TRBJ2-1
D gene: TRBD2
V gene: TRBV7-6
clone size: once
CDR3 protein: CASSLGPSGGANEQFF
CDR3 DNA: TGTGCCAGCAGCTTAGGACCTAGCGGGGGGGCCAATGAGCAGTTCTTC

J gene: TRBJ1-2
D gene: TRBD1
V gene: TRBV19
clone size: NA
CDR3 protein: CASTPAPGQGRSGYTF
CDR3 DNA: TGTGCCAGTACACCCGCGCCGGGACAGGGACGAAGTGGCTACACCTTC

J gene: TRBJ2-1
D gene: NA
V gene: TRBV5-4
clone size: NA
CDR3 protein: CASTGTGGEVEQFF
CDR3 DNA: TGTGCCAGCACGGGGACGGGTGGGGAGGTTGAGCAGTTCTTC